The source of this T cell receptor (beta chain) is a study of T cells in Graves' hyperthyroidism and ophthalmopathy. This clonotype was counted a few times. The TCR beta CDR3 regions underwent amplification using RNA transcripts as the source. TCR CDR3 regions were first amplified by RT-PCR with HTBI primers. TCRdb used MiXCR to reprocess the multiplex PCR reads, holding one entry per CDR3 protein. This table has about 400,000 distinct CDR3 sequences, around 15% appearing once. V lost 3 bases to trimming and J lost 0 bases; unmatched junction nucleotides: 2. The CDR3 consists of 16 residues. Germline lookup yields CDR1 LNHDA and CDR2 SQIVND (reference sequence).

Sequenced sample: blood. The rearrangement joins TRBV19 to TRBJ2-2; the match to TRBD1 covers 9 bases. The TCR comes from a man between 18 and 35 years old with Graves' ophthalmopathy. This CDR3 reads CASSIRTGANTGELFF. CDR3 in DNA: TGTGCCAGTAGTATCCGGACAGGGGCGAACACCGGGGAGCTGTTTTTT. The variable domain in full, with the rest retrieved from reference TRBV19 and TRBJ2-2, is DGGITQSPKYLFRKEGQNVTLSCEQNLNHDAMYWYRQDPGQGLRLIYYSQIVNDFQKGDIAEGYSVSREKKESFPLTVTSAQKNPTAFYLCASSIRTGANTGELFFGEGSRLTVL.